This T cell receptor (beta chain) was retrieved from a study of Ad26.COV2.S vaccination and SARS-CoV-2 variants. Study findings and constraints: Vaccine and placebo recipients had comparable breadth of non-spike TCRs. While placebo recipients had lower spike-specific TCR breadth, vaccine recipients had more. An underestimation of total T cell responses may have resulted from the TCR breadth and depth analyses. Reportedly, spike-specific CD8+ and CD4+ T cell responses achieved substantial breadth once vaccination had taken place.

The method was immunoSEQ multiplex PCR; TCRdb's version includes in-frame clones alone and lacks a portion of them. The table lists approximately 90,000 clones, 82% of them singletons. The germline gives CDR1 SQVTM, CDR2 ANQGSEA. The CDR3 extends over 11 amino acids. V lost 6 bases and J lost 7, with 11 bases in between. Worth noting for this clone: Its antigen is as yet unknown.

The chain is built from TRBV29-1 and TRBJ2-3, with D tentatively TRBD2 (5 bases). The receptor was derived from a human donor who had recovered from COVID-19. The sequencing here drew on peripheral blood, taken after recovery from COVID-19. CDR3 in amino acids: CSVRTGNTQYF. CDR3 nucleotides: TGCAGCGTCCGGACCGGGAATACGCAGTATTTT.